This TCR beta chain stems from a study of T-cell reconstitution after alpha-beta-depleted transplantation in children. CDR3 length: 11 amino acids. The germline CDR1 and CDR2 sequences are DFQATT and SNEGSKA (reference sequence). Unique molecular identifiers were incorporated during preparation of the TCRbeta library. TCRdb analysed the PCR reads with MiXCR anew, one entry per CDR3 protein. Seen here are about 980,000 distinct CDR3 sequences, about 29% observed once, and the top ten hold about 28%. Specimen: PBMCs, mostly from graft donor cells, collected 360 days after TCRalphabeta/CD19-depleted stem cell transplant. This receptor was taken from a boy under two years old who had a stem cell transplant for SCID, so the T cells may come from the graft donor. This chain links TRBV20-1 with TRBJ2-1; possibly TRBD1 for D (5 bases). CDR3 nucleotides: TGCAGCCCAGGGTTCTACAATGAGCAGTTCTTC. Protein: CSPGFYNEQFF.